This is a list of T cell receptor beta chains from one sample in a study of CD8 T cells in Susac syndrome. TCRdb reanalysed the immunoSEQ multiplex PCR reads using MiXCR and keeps one entry per CDR3 protein. This sample has approximately 220,000 distinct CDR3 sequences, with approximately 95% found just once. Sequenced material: CD4+ T cells from PBMCs. All receptors derive from a human donor with multiple sclerosis. Each CDR3 is given with its conserved first and last residue. The D gene is left open where the match is weak. Only some rows state a clone size, as once, few, many or a class for expanded clones.

clone_size j_call d_call v_call cdr3_nt cdr3_aa
. TRBJ2-5 . TRBV5-6 TGTGCCAGCTGCCGAAGGTCCAACCAAGAGACCCAGTACTTC CASCRRSNQETQYF
. TRBJ2-4 . TRBV20-1 TGCAGTGCTAGAGATACGGGGGTCACCAAAAACATTCAGTACTTC CSARDTGVTKNIQYF
. TRBJ1-2 TRBD1 TRBV12-3/TRBV12-4 TGTGCCAGCAGTTTACCTCGACAGGGAAGCGATGGCTACACCTTC CASSLPRQGSDGYTF
. TRBJ1-6 TRBD1 TRBV30 TGTGCCTGGAGTAGGGACAGTGGTTTCAATTCACCCCTCCACTTT CAWSRDSGFNSPLHF
once TRBJ2-3 TRBD2 TRBV11-1 TGTGCCAGCAGCTTAGTACTAGCGGGGGCGATGGCAGATACGCAGTATTTT CASSLVLAGAMADTQYF
. TRBJ1-1 TRBD1 TRBV2 TGTGCCAGCAGTGATGGTAGGACAGGTGAGCACACTGAAGCTTTCTTT CASSDGRTGEHTEAFF
few TRBJ1-6 . TRBV30 TGTGCCTGGAGTGTACGTGGTGATTCACCCCTCCACTTT CAWSVRGDSPLHF
. TRBJ2-7 TRBD1 TRBV7-2 TGTGCCAGCAGCACCGGGACAGGGCCCGAGCAGTACTTC CASSTGTGPEQYF
. TRBJ2-7 TRBD1 TRBV30 TGTGCCTGGAGTGTAGGAGGGACAGGTACAGCCTACGAGCAGTACTTC CAWSVGGTGTAYEQYF
once TRBJ1-6 . TRBV5-1 TGCGCCAGCAGCTTGTTGTTGCGGCAGGATTCACCCCTCCACTTT CASSLLLRQDSPLHF
. TRBJ2-2 . TRBV9 TGTGCCAGCAGCGTAGCTCCTCCTGGCACCGGGGAGCTGTTTTTT CASSVAPPGTGELFF
. TRBJ2-7 . TRBV3-1 TGTGCCAGCAGCCAAGATTCGGGACATACGTCCTACGAGCAGTACTTC CASSQDSGHTSYEQYF
. TRBJ1-1 TRBD1 TRBV9 TGTGCCAGCAGCGTAGGAGGGACAGGGAGGATCACTGAAGCTTTCTTT CASSVGGTGRITEAFF
. TRBJ1-2 . TRBV6-1 TGTGCCAGCACCATGGACCGCCGGGGGGCGGATTTCGCGTCCTACACCTTC CASTMDRRGADFASYTF
. TRBJ2-7 . TRBV14 TGTGCCAGCAGCCAAGCGGGATTCTACGAGCAGTACTTC CASSQAGFYEQYF
once TRBJ2-1 TRBD2 TRBV29-1 TGCAGCGTTGGAGGGCTCGGGAGGGATAAGCAGTTCTTC CSVGGLGRDKQFF
. TRBJ1-6 TRBD1 TRBV12-3/TRBV12-4 TGTGCCAGCAATCGACAGGGGGCAGATTCACCCCTCCACTTT CASNRQGADSPLHF
. TRBJ2-5 . TRBV19 TGTGCCAGTAGTATAGAAATTGGTTCTATGAAAGAGACCCAGTACTTC CASSIEIGSMKETQYF
. TRBJ2-5 TRBD1 TRBV28 TGTGCCAGCAGATTTCCAGGGACAGGGCAAGAGACCCAGTACTTC CASRFPGTGQETQYF
. TRBJ1-3 . TRBV20-1 TGCAGTGCTAGCGGGACCGCCAACTCTGGAAACACCATATATTTT CSASGTANSGNTIYF
. TRBJ2-1 TRBD2 TRBV20-1 TGCAGTGCTAGAGGGGGGACTACAAACAATGAGCAGTTCTTC CSARGGTTNNEQFF
. TRBJ1-2 . TRBV29-1 TGCAGCGTTGGGAGAGGGTTGGGCGGCTACACCTTC CSVGRGLGGYTF
. TRBJ1-5 . TRBV12-3/TRBV12-4 TGTGCCAGCAGTTTAGTCGGTGAGGATAGCAATCAGCCCCAGCATTTT CASSLVGEDSNQPQHF
. TRBJ2-2 TRBD1 TRBV20-1 TGCAGTGCTAGCGACAGGGTGAACACCGGGGAGCTGTTTTTT CSASDRVNTGELFF
. TRBJ2-6 . TRBV5-1 TGCGCCAGCAGCTTGACTGGTGGGGCCAACGTCCTGACTTTC CASSLTGGANVLTF
. TRBJ2-1 . TRBV3-1 TGTGCCAGCAGCCAAGATTATCGGGTTGAGCAGTTCTTC CASSQDYRVEQFF
. TRBJ1-1 . TRBV30 TGTGCCTGGAGTGTACGGGCAGACACTGAAGCTTTCTTT CAWSVRADTEAFF
. TRBJ1-2 TRBD1 TRBV20-1 TGCAGTGCTAGAGACCCAGGGGGTGTCGACTATGGCTACACCTTC CSARDPGGVDYGYTF
. TRBJ2-2 TRBD1 TRBV25-1 TGTGCCAGCAGTTCCCAGAGGGGACAGCCGAACACCGGGGAGCTGTTTTTT CASSSQRGQPNTGELFF
once TRBJ2-3 . TRBV29-1 TGCAGCGTTGAAGGGGGGGCCAGCCCAGATACGCAGTATTTT CSVEGGASPDTQYF
. TRBJ1-6 . TRBV30 TGTGCCTGGAGTGTAATAGATGCTAATTCACCCCTCCACTTT CAWSVIDANSPLHF
few TRBJ2-5 . TRBV3-1 TGTGCCAGCAGCCCCTTCCTTAAGCCGGAGACCCAGTACTTC CASSPFLKPETQYF
few TRBJ2-3 . TRBV12-3/TRBV12-4 TGTGCCAGCAGTTTAGCTAGAGATACGCAGTATTTT CASSLARDTQYF
. TRBJ1-2 . TRBV6-5 TGTGCCAGCAGTTACCTCTTTGGGAGGCCGGACTATGGCTACACCTTC CASSYLFGRPDYGYTF
. TRBJ2-2 TRBD1 TRBV7-2 TGTGCCTCCACGACCCGGCAGGGGGCGTCCGGGGAGCTGTTTTTT CASTTRQGASGELFF
. TRBJ2-7 . TRBV7-3 TGTGCCAGCAGCTTAAAGGCCAAGCACGAGCAGTACTTC CASSLKAKHEQYF
. TRBJ2-5 . TRBV7-7 TGTGCTAGCAGCCCCAGCGGCGCGGAGACCCAGTACTTC CASSPSGAETQYF
. TRBJ2-1 TRBD2 TRBV30 TGTGCCTGGAGCCAAGGAGACCCGACTAGCGGGGGGTTCAATGAGCAGTTCTTC CAWSQGDPTSGGFNEQFF
. TRBJ1-6 . TRBV6-5 TGTGCCAGCAGTCAAGGGTTGTCACCCCTCCACTTT CASSQGLSPLHF
. TRBJ2-1 TRBD1 TRBV30 TGTGCCTGGAGTACCACAGGGGGGATATTAGGTGAGCAGTTCTTC CAWSTTGGILGEQFF
. TRBJ1-2 . TRBV30 TGTGCCTGGAGTTTCAAGACAGGTGGCTACACCTTC CAWSFKTGGYTF
few TRBJ1-2 . TRBV2 TGTGCCAGCAGAGGAGGGGACTATGGCTACACCTTC CASRGGDYGYTF
. TRBJ2-1 TRBD2 TRBV20-1 TGCAGTGCCCCCCTGGCTTATAGCGGGGGAAAGGATGAGCAGTTCTTC CSAPLAYSGGKDEQFF
. TRBJ2-6 . TRBV21-1 TGTGCCAGCGGACGGGACAGCCGCTCTGGGGCCAACGTCCTGACTTTC CASGRDSRSGANVLTF
. TRBJ2-3 . TRBV30 TGTGCCTCCACTCGCGGCGGCGTGGCCACAGATACGCAGTATTTT CASTRGGVATDTQYF
. TRBJ2-6 . TRBV5-4 TGTGCCAGCAATCCCCATGGGGCCAACGTCCTGACTTTC CASNPHGANVLTF
. TRBJ2-3 . TRBV9 TGTGCCAGCAGCCCTTCCTCCACAGATACGCAGTATTTT CASSPSSTDTQYF
. TRBJ1-5 . TRBV29-1 TGCAGCGTTAGGACAAATAGCAATCAGCCCCAGCATTTT CSVRTNSNQPQHF
. TRBJ1-3 TRBD1 TRBV9 TGTGCCAGCAGTAAGGGACAGAACAGAAACACCATATATTTT CASSKGQNRNTIYF
. TRBJ1-1 . TRBV27 TGTGCCAGCAGTTTCCTGCCCCGGGGCAGGGGGAACACTGAAGCTTTCTTT CASSFLPRGRGNTEAFF
. TRBJ2-1 TRBD1 TRBV3-1 TGTGCCAGCAGCCAAGATCAGGGGGCTGAGCAGTTCTTC CASSQDQGAEQFF